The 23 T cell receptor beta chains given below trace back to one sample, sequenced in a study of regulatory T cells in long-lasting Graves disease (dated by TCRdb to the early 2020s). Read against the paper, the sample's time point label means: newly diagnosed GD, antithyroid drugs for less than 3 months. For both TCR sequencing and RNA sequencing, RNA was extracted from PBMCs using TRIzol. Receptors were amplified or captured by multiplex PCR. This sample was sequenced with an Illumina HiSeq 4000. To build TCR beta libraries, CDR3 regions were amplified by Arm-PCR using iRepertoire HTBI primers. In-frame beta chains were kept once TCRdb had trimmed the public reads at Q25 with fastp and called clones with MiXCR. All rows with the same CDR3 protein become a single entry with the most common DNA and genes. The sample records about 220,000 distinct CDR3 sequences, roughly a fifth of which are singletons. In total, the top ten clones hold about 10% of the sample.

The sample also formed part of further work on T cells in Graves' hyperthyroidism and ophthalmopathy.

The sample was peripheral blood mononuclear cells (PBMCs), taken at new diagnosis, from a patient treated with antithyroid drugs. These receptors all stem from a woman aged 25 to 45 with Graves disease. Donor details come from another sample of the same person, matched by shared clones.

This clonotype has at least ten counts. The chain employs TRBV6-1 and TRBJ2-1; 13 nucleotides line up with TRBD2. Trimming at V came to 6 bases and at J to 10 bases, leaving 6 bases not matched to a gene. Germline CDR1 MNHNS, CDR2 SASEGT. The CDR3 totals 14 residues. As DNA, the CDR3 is TGTGCCAGCAGACTAGCGGGGGGGAGATTGGAGCAGTTCTTC. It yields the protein CASRLAGGRLEQFF.

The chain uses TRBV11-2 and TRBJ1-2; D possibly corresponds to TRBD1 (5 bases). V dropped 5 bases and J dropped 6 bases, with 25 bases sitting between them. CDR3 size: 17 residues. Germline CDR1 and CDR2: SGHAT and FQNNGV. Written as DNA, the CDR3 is TGTGCCAGCAGCATACCTATCTCGACAGACCAGGAAGATGGCTACACCTTC. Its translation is CASSIPISTDQEDGYTF. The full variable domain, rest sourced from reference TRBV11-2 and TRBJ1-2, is EAGVAQSPRYKIIEKRQSVAFWCNPISGHATLYWYQQILGQGPKLLIQFQNNGVVDDSQLPKDRFSAERLKGVDSTLKIQPAKLEDSAVYLCASSIPISTDQEDGYTFGSGTRLTVV.

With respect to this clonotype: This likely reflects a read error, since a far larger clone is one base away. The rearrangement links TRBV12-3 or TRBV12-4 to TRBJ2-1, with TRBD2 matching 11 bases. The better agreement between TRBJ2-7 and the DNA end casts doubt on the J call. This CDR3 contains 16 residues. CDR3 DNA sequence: TGTGCCAGCAGTCCCAGGACTAGCGGGTCCCCCTACGAGCAGTACTTC. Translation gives CASSPRTSGSPYEQYF.

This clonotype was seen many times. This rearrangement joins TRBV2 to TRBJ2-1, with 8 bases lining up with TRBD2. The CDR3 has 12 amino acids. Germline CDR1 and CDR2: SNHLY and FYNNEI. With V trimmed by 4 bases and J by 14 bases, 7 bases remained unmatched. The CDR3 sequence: CASSGGGGSEFF. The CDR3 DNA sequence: TGTGCCAGCAGTGGGGGCGGGGGGTCGGAGTTCTTC.

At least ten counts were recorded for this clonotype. This CDR3 is CASSRNPTAQETQYF. As DNA, the CDR3 is TGTGCCAGCAGCCGAAACCCGACAGCCCAAGAGACCCAGTACTTC. V usage is TRBV3-1 and J usage is TRBJ2-5; a possible D gene is TRBD1 (5 bases). The CDR3 spans 15 residues. The V end was cut by 4 bases, the J end by 1 base, with 13 bases between. From germline, CDR1 is LGHDT and CDR2 YNNKEL (reference sequence).

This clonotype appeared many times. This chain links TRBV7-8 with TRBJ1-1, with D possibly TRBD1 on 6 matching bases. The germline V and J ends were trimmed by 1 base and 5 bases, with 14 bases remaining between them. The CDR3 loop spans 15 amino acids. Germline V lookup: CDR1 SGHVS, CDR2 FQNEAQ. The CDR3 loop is CASSLGAGVGTEAFF. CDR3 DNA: TGTGCCAGCAGCTTAGGGGCAGGGGTAGGAACTGAAGCTTTCTTT.

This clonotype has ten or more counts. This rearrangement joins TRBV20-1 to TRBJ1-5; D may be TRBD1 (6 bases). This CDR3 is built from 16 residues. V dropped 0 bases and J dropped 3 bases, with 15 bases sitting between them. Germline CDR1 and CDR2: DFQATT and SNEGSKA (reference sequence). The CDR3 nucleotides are TGCAGTGCTAGAGATTTTAGGGGGACGGCCAATCAGCCCCAGCATTTT. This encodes CSARDFRGTANQPQHF.

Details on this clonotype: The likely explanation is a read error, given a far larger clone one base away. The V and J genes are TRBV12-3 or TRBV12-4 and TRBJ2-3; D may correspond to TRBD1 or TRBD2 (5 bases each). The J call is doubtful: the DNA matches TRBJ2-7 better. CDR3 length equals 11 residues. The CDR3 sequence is CASSGGYEQYF. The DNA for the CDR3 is TGTGCCAGCAGTGGGGGATACGAGCAGTACTTC.

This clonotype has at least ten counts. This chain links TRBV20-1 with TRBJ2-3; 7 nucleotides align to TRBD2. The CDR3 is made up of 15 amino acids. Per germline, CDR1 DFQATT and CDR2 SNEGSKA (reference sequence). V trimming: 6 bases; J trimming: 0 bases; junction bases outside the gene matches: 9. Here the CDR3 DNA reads TGCAGTGCACTAAAAGCGGGGAGAAGCACAGATACGCAGTATTTT. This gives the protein CSALKAGRSTDTQYF.

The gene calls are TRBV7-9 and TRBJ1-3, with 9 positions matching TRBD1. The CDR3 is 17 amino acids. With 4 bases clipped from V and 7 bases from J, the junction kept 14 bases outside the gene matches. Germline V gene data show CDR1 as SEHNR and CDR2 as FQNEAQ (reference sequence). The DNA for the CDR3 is TGTGCCAGCAGCTCCCCCCAACAGGGGGCGCAGGGGAACACCATATATTTT. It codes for CASSSPQQGAQGNTIYF.

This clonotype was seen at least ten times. The CDR3 DNA reads as TGTGCCAGCAGCCCCAGAGGGGATACCTACGAGCAGTACTTC. This gives the protein CASSPRGDTYEQYF. The chain couples TRBV7-9 to TRBJ2-7, with D perhaps given as TRBD1 or TRBD2 (5 bases each). Germline values: CDR1 SEHNR, CDR2 FQNEAQ (reference sequence). The CDR3 is 14 amino acids. V shed 5 bases and J shed 2 bases, with 13 bases lying between them.

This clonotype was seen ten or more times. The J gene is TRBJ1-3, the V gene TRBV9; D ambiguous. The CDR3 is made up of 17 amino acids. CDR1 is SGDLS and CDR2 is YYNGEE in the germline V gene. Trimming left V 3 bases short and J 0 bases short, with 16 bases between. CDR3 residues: CASSGSHSANSGNTIYF. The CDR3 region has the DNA TGTGCCAGCAGCGGATCACACAGTGCTAACTCTGGAAACACCATATATTTT.

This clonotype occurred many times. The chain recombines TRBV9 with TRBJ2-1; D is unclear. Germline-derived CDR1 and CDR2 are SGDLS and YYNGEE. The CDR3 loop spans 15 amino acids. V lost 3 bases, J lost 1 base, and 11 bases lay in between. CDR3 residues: CASSERDMSYNEQFF. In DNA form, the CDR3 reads TGTGCCAGCAGCGAAAGGGATATGTCCTACAATGAGCAGTTCTTC.

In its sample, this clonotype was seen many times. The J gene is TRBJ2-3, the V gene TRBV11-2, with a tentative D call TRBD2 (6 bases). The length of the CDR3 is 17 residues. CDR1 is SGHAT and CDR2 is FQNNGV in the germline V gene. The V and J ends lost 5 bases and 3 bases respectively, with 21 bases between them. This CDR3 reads CASSKYSPGEQTDTQYF. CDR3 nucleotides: TGTGCCAGCAGCAAATACTCTCCGGGGGAACAGACAGATACGCAGTATTTT.

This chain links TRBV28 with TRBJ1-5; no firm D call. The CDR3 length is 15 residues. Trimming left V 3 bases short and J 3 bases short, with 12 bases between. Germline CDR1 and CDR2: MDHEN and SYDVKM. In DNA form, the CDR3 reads TGTGCCAGCAGTTTTGGCAGCTCCCACAATCAGCCCCAGCATTTT. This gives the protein CASSFGSSHNQPQHF.

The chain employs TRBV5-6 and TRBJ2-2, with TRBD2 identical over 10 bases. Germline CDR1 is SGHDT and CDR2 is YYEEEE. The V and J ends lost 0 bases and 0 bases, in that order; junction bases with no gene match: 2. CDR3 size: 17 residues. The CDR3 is CASSLGTSGANTGELFF. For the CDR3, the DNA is TGTGCCAGCAGCTTGGGGACTAGCGGCGCGAACACCGGGGAGCTGTTTTTT. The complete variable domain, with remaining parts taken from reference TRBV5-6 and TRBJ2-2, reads DAGVTQSPTHLIKTRGQQVTLRCSPKSGHDTVSWYQQALGQGPQFIFQYYEEEERQRGNFPDRFSGHQFPNYSSELNVNALLLGDSALYLCASSLGTSGANTGELFFGEGSRLTVL.

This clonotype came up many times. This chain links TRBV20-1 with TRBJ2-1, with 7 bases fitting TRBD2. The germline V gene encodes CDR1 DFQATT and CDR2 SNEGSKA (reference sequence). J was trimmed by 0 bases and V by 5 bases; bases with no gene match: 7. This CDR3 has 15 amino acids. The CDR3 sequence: CSAYSSGSSYNEQFF. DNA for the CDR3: TGCAGTGCTTACTCTAGCGGAAGCTCCTACAATGAGCAGTTCTTC.

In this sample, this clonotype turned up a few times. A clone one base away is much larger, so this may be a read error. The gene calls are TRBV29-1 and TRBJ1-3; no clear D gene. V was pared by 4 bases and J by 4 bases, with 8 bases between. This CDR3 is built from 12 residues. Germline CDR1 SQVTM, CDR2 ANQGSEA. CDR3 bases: TGCAGCGTTGGAAGAGGGGGAAACACCATATATTTT. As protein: CSVGRGGNTIYF.

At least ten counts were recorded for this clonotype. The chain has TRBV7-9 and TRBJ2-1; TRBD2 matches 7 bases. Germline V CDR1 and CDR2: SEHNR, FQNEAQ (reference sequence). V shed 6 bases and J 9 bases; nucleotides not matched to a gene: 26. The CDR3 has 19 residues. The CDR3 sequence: CASSSYVIARGSMAGEQFF. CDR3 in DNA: TGTGCCAGCAGTTCTTATGTAATAGCACGCGGGAGTATGGCTGGTGAGCAGTTCTTC.

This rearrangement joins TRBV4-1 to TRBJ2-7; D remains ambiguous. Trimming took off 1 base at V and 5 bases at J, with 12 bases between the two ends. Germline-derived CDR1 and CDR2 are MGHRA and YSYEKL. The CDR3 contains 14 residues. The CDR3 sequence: CASSQVSVKDEQYF. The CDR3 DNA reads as TGCGCCAGCAGCCAAGTCTCGGTTAAGGACGAGCAGTACTTC.

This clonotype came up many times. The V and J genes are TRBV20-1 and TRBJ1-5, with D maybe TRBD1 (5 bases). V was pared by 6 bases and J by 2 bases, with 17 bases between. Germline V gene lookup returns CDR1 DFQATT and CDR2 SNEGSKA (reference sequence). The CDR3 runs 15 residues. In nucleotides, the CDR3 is TGCAGTGCCACAAAAGGGGTGGGGGGCAATCAGCCCCAGCATTTT. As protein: CSATKGVGGNQPQHF.

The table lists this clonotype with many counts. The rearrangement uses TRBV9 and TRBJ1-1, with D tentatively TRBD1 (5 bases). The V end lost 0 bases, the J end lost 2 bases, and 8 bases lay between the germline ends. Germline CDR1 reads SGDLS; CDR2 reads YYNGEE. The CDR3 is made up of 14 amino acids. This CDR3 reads CASSVGQGNTEAFF. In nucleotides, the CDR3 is TGTGCCAGCAGCGTAGGGCAGGGCAACACTGAAGCTTTCTTT.

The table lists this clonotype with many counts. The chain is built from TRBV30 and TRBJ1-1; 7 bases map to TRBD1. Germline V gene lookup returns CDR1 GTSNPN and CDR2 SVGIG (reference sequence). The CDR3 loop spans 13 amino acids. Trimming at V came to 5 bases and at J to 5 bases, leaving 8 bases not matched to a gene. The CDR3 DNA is TGTGCCTGGGCCCGGAGCAGGGGGACTGAAGCTTTCTTT. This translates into CAWARSRGTEAFF.